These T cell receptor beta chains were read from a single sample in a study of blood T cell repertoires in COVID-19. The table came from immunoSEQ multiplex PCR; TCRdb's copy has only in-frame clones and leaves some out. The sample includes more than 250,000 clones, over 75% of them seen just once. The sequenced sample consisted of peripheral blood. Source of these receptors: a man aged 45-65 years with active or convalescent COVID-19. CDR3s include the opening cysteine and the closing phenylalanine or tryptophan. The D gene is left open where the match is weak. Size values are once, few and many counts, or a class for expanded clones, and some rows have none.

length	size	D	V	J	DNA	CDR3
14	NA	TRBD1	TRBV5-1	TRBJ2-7	TGCGCCAGCAGCCCCCGGGACAGGGGGGACGAGCAGTACTTC	CASSPRDRGDEQYF
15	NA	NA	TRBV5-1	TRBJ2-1	TGCGCCAGCAGCTTTACCCACCGGGAGTACAATGAGCAGTTCTTC	CASSFTHREYNEQFF
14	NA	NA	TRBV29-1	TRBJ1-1	TGCAGCGTTGGTTCAGGGGCGCTTAACACTGAAGCTTTCTTT	CSVGSGALNTEAFF
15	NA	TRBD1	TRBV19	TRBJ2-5	TGTGCCAGTAGTACCGGGACAGGTGGGGGGGAGACCCAGTACTTC	CASSTGTGGGETQYF
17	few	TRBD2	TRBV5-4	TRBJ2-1	TGTGCCAGCAGCTTGGGTTCTAGCGGGAGCGTCTGGGATGAGCAGTTCTTC	CASSLGSSGSVWDEQFF
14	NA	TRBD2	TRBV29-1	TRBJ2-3	TGCAGCGTTGGGACTAGCGGAAACACAGATACGCAGTATTTT	CSVGTSGNTDTQYF
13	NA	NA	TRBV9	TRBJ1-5	TGTGCCAGCAGCGCGACAGGCAATCAGCCCCAGCATTTT	CASSATGNQPQHF
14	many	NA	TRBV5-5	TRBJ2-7	TGTGCCAGCAGCTTGGGCGGGGGCTCATACGAGCAGTACTTC	CASSLGGGSYEQYF
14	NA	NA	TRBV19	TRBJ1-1	TGTGCCAGTAGTATGGCGGTGAGGGACACTGAAGCTTTCTTT	CASSMAVRDTEAFF
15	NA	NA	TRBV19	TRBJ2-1	TGTGCCAGTAGTATCCTCGGCAGGGCGCAAGGTGAGCAGTTCTTC	CASSILGRAQGEQFF
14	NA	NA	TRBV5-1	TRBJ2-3	TGCGCCAGCAGCTTCGGTCCGGGGACAGATACGCAGTATTTT	CASSFGPGTDTQYF
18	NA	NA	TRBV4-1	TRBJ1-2	TGCGCCAGCAGCCATCTCGTTGGGGACATACGATTTAACTATGGCTACACCTTC	CASSHLVGDIRFNYGYTF
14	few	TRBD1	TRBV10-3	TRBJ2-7	TGTGCCATCAGGAGGGACAGGTACTCCTACGAGCAGTACTTC	CAIRRDRYSYEQYF
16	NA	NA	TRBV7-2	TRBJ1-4	TGTGCCAGCAGGCTAGGCGGGGGGAGGTATCCTGAAAAACTGTTTTTT	CASRLGGGRYPEKLFF
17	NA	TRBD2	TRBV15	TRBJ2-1	TGTGCCACCAGCAGAGATATTGTAGCGGGAGGAGCCAATGAGCAGTTCTTC	CATSRDIVAGGANEQFF
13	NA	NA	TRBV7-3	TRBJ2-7	TGTGCCAGCAGCGGAGGGTGGGAGTACGAGCAGTACTTC	CASSGGWEYEQYF
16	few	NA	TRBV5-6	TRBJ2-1	TGTGCCAGCAGCTTTCGAGCGCGGGGGCCCTACAATGAGCAGTTCTTC	CASSFRARGPYNEQFF
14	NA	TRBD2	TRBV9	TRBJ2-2	TGTGCCAGCAGCCCCACTAGCGTCACCGGGGAGCTGTTTTTT	CASSPTSVTGELFF
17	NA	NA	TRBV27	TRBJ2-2	TGTGCCAGCACCTTACTCGGTGGCCAGACTCGGCCCGGGGAGCTGTTTTTT	CASTLLGGQTRPGELFF
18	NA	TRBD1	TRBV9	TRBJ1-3	TGTGCCAGCAGCGCCAGGGACAGGCCTGAAACAGCTGGAAACACCATATATTTT	CASSARDRPETAGNTIYF
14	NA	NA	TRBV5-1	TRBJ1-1	TGCGCCAGCAGCTTGGTTGGGCGGAACACTGAAGCTTTCTTT	CASSLVGRNTEAFF
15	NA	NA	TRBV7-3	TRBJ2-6	TGTGCCAGCAGCTTGACAGCCACTGGGGCCAACGTCCTGACTTTC	CASSLTATGANVLTF
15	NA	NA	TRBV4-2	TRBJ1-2	TGTGCCAGCAGCCACCCGGAGAGATCCAACTATGGCTACACCTTC	CASSHPERSNYGYTF
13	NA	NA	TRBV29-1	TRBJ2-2	TGCAGCGTTGAACCCCCTAACACCGGGGAGCTGTTTTTT	CSVEPPNTGELFF
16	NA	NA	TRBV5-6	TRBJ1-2	TGTGCCAGCAGCTTGAACGGCGGAAATGAGAACTATGGCTACACCTTC	CASSLNGGNENYGYTF
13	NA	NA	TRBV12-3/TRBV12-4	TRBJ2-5	TGTGCCAGCAGTTTGCGGGGACAAGAGACCCAGTACTTC	CASSLRGQETQYF
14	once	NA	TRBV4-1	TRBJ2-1	TGCGCCAGCAGCCAAGTGATCGGGTTACGTGAGCAGTTCTTC	CASSQVIGLREQFF
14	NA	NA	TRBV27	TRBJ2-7	TGTGCCAGCGGAAAAAGCGGGCCCGTTGGCGAGCAGTACTTC	CASGKSGPVGEQYF
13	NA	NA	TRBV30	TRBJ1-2	TGTGCCTGTCTCCGCGGGGGCGTCTATGGCTACACCTTC	CACLRGGVYGYTF
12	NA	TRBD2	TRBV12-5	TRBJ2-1	TGTGCTAGTGGTCTCGCTAGCGGGAGGCGGTTCTTC	CASGLASGRRFF
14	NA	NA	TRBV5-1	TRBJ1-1	TGCGCCAGCAGCTTACAGGGCCCCGGCACTGAAGCTTTCTTT	CASSLQGPGTEAFF
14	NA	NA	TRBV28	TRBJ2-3	TGTGCCAGCAAAGTCGGGGGTGGCACAGATACGCAGTATTTT	CASKVGGGTDTQYF
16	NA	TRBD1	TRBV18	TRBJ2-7	TGTGCCAGCTCACCACCGTCCGGCAGGGGGCCCTACGAGCAGTACTTC	CASSPPSGRGPYEQYF
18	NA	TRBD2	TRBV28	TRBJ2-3	TGTGCCAGCAGTTTTGGGTTCAATGAGCGGGACCCCACAGATACGCAGTATTTT	CASSFGFNERDPTDTQYF
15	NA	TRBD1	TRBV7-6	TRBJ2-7	TGTGCCAGCAGCTCCCGGACAGGGGGGAACTACGAGCAGTACTTC	CASSSRTGGNYEQYF
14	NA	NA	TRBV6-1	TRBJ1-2	TGTGCCAGCAGTGATTGGCGGGGGTTTCGCGGCTACACCTTC	CASSDWRGFRGYTF
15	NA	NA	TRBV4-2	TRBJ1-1	TGTGCCAGCAGCCAAGATCTGGGCGCGAGTCCTGAAGCTTTCTTT	CASSQDLGASPEAFF
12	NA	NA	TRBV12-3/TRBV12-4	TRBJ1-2	TGTGCCAGCAGTAAATGGGGCTCGGGCTACACCTTC	CASSKWGSGYTF
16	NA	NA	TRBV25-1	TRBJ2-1	TGTGCCAGCAGTGATGCGGGACCCGTCTCCTACAATGAGCAGTTCTTC	CASSDAGPVSYNEQFF